This T cell receptor (beta chain) was recorded in a study of blood T cells in healthy people across ages. With a J-beta primer mix and a sample-barcoded 5' primer, a second PCR ran roughly 6 to 11 cycles. TCRdb called the 5' RACE reads again in MiXCR, with one record for every CDR3 protein. The sample holds approximately 1.5 million distinct CDR3 sequences, roughly 43% seen once. The CDR3 consists of 15 residues. V and J are TRBV21-1 and TRBJ2-3; whether TRBD1, the table's D call, matches the DNA was not checked. TRBV21-1 is recorded as a pseudogene. What was sequenced was blood. This receptor was obtained from a woman aged 18-29 years in good health. The DNA of the CDR3 is TGTGCCAGCAGCAAAAGGTCCCCTGGGACAGATACGCAGTATTTT. Residues: CASSKRSPGTDTQYF.